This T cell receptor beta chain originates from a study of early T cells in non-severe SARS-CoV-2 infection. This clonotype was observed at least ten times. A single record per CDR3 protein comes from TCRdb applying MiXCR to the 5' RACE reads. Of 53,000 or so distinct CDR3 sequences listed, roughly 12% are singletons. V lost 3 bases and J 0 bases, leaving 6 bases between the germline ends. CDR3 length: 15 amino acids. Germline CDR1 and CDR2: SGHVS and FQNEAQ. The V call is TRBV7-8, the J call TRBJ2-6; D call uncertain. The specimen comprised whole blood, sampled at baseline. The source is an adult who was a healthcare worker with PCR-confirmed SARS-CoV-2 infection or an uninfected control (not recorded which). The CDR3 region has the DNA TGTGCCAGCAGCTTTTCTAGCTCTGGGGCCAACGTCCTGACTTTC. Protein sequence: CASSFSSSGANVLTF.